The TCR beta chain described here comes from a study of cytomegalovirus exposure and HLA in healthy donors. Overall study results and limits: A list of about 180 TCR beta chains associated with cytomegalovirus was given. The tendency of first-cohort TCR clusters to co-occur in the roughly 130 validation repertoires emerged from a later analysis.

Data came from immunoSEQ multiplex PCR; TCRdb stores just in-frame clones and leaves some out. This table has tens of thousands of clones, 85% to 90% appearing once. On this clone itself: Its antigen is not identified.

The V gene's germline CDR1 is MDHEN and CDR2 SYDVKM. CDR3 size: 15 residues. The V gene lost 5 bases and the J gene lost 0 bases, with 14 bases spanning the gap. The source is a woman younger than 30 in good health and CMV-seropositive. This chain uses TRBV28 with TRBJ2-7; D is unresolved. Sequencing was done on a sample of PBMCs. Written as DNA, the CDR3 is TGTGCCAGCAGTCGATTAGACACCTCCTCCTACGAGCAGTACTTC. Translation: CASSRLDTSSYEQYF. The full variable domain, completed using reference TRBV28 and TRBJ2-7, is DVKVTQSSRYLVKRTGEKVFLECVQDMDHENMFWYRQDPGLGLRLIYFSYDVKMKEKGDIPEGYSVSREKKERFSLILESASTNQTSMYLCASSRLDTSSYEQYFGPGTRLTVT.